This T cell receptor beta chain was documented in a study of blood T cell repertoires in COVID-19. Turning to the study itself: Italy, Spain and the United States were the sources of the convalescent and acute COVID-19 samples. In each case, the material was cDNA or gDNA derived from T cells, B-cell-depleted T cells, or PBMCs.

Some clones are missing from TCRdb's copy, which holds only in-frame ones; the method was immunoSEQ multiplex PCR. The table lists more than 110,000 clones, around 80% of them singletons. The source material was peripheral blood. The sequence came from a man aged 60-69 years with acute or convalescent COVID-19.

The CDR3 nucleotides are TGTGCCAGCAGCTATACAGGGGGACCCGAGCAGTTCTTC. This encodes CASSYTGGPEQFF. The genes are TRBV9 and TRBJ2-1, with TRBD1 matching over 8 bases. The CDR3 is 13 amino acids. Unmatched junction bases numbered 7, after V lost 4 bases and J lost 10 bases. The germline V gene has CDR1 SGDLS and CDR2 YYNGEE.